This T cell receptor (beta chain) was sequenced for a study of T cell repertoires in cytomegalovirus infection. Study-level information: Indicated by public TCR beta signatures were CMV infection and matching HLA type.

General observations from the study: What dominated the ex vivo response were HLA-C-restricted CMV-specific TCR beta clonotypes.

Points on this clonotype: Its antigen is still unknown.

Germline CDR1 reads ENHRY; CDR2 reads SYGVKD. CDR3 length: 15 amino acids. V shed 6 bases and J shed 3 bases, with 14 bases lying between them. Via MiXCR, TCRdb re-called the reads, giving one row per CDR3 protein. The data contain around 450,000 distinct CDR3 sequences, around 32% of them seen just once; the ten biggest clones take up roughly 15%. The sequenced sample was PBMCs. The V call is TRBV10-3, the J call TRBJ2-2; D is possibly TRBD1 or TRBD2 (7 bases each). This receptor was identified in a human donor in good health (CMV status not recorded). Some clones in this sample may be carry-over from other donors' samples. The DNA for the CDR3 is TGTGCCATCAGCCAGGGGGGGTTCGACACCGGGGAGCTGTTTTTT. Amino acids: CAISQGGFDTGELFF.